The 26 T cell receptor beta chains in this list originate from one sample, sequenced in a study of radiation and T cells in renal cell carcinoma. Profiled with immunoSEQ multiplex PCR; TCRdb holds only in-frame clones, not every one. Of approximately 70,000 clones listed, over 65% are singletons. Time point defined: blood 4 weeks post-SBRT, at nephrectomy. Treatment indicated: 15 Gy SBRT to primary tumor, nephrectomy 4 weeks later. Here the sequenced sample was blood, taken from a patient whose treatment included radiotherapy and nephrectomy. Receptors were obtained from a man between 60 and 75 years old with renal cell carcinoma.

The CDR3 protein is CASRLSVDPTSYGYTF. The CDR3 DNA reads TGTGCCAGCAGACTTTCTGTGGACCCCACTTCTTATGGCTACACCTTC. The chain links TRBV5-6 to TRBJ1-2, with unresolved D. The CDR3 length is 16 residues. The germline V gene encodes CDR1 SGHDT and CDR2 YYEEEE. Trimming removed 5 bases at V and 5 bases at J, with 22 bases between.

This chain joins TRBV13 and TRBJ2-3, with D possibly being TRBD2 (6 bases). This CDR3 region has 18 residues. Germline-derived CDR1 and CDR2 are PRHDT and FYEKMQ (reference sequence). With 5 bases removed from V and 2 bases from J, the gap between germline ends came to 23 bases. The CDR3, as DNA: TGTGCCAGCAGCACCAGACTAGGCCCCCTCGATGACACAGATACGCAGTATTTT. Protein product: CASSTRLGPLDDTDTQYF. Combining the CDR3 with reference TRBV13 and TRBJ2-3 gives the whole variable domain AAGVIQSPRHLIKEKRETATLKCYPIPRHDTVYWYQQGPGQDPQFLISFYEKMQSDKGSIPDRFSAQQFSDYHSELNMSSLELGDSALYFCASSTRLGPLDDTDTQYFGPGTRLTVL.

The chain is built from TRBV7-2 and TRBJ2-1, with TRBD2 as a possible D gene (6 bases). Germline values: CDR1 SGHTA, CDR2 FQGNSA. This CDR3 contains 15 residues. V lost 5 bases and J lost 0, with 11 bases in between. CDR3 sequence: CASSLAGFSYNEQFF. In DNA form, the CDR3 reads TGTGCCAGCAGCCTCGCGGGGTTCTCCTACAATGAGCAGTTCTTC.

The chain is built from TRBV25-1 and TRBJ2-2; 11 bases are a match to TRBD1. There are 17 residues in the CDR3. V was clipped by 4 bases and J by 7 bases; unmatched bases: 11. From germline, CDR1 is MGHDK and CDR2 SYGVNS. In DNA, the CDR3 is TGTGCCAGCAGTGGGGCGTCGGGGACAGGGGGTAACGGGGAGCTGTTTTTT. Its translation is CASSGASGTGGNGELFF.

The chain recombines TRBV30 with TRBJ1-2; D uncertain. From germline, CDR1 is GTSNPN and CDR2 SVGIG (reference sequence). This CDR3 has 12 amino acids. The V end was cut by 5 bases, the J end by 1 base, with 8 bases between. CDR3 in DNA: TGTGCCTGGGAATACGGTAACTATGGCTACACCTTC. Protein: CAWEYGNYGYTF.

A single count supports this clone. This rearrangement joins TRBV5-4 to TRBJ1-1, with 7 bases identical to TRBD1. Germline lookup yields CDR1 SGHNT and CDR2 YYREEE (reference sequence). J was trimmed by 0 bases and V by 5 bases; bases with no gene match: 10. CDR3 size: 16 residues. As DNA, the CDR3 is TGTGCCAGCAGTCCTCGGTCAGGGGGTGTGAACACTGAAGCTTTCTTT. Its protein product is CASSPRSGGVNTEAFF.

The V and J genes are TRBV19 and TRBJ1-3; a possible D gene is TRBD1 (5 bases). The germline gives CDR1 LNHDA, CDR2 SQIVND (reference sequence). V lost 2 bases, J lost 0 bases, and 14 bases lay in between. CDR3 length equals 17 residues. CDR3 sequence reads: CASSITAGRSSGNTIYF. CDR3 nucleotide sequence: TGTGCCAGTAGTATAACGGCAGGGAGGAGCTCTGGAAACACCATATATTTT.

The V call is TRBV29-1, the J call TRBJ1-1; D not resolved. V was clipped by 4 bases and J by 0 bases, with 12 bases between them. CDR3 length: 14 amino acids. Germline V gene lookup returns CDR1 SQVTM and CDR2 ANQGSEA. The CDR3 spells CSVVVSPMNTEAFF. The CDR3 nucleotides are TGCAGCGTTGTGGTCAGTCCCATGAACACTGAAGCTTTCTTT.

The chain uses TRBV19 and TRBJ2-7, with TRBD2 matching 11 bases. The CDR3 runs 15 residues. After removal of 5 bases from V and 5 bases from J, the junction contained 8 bases not matched to a gene. Germline CDR1 is LNHDA and CDR2 is SQIVND (reference sequence). CDR3 region: CASSPWTSGRDEQYF. CDR3 in DNA: TGTGCCAGTAGTCCGTGGACTAGCGGGCGCGACGAGCAGTACTTC.

The V gene is TRBV5-1, the J gene TRBJ2-2; 8 bases map to TRBD1. Germline-derived CDR1 and CDR2 are SGHRS and YFSETQ. This CDR3 region has 17 residues. V dropped 3 bases and J dropped 0; count of bases not matched to a gene: 7. CDR3 DNA sequence: TGCGCCAGCAGCTCCATCGCGACAGGGGCGAACACCGGGGAGCTGTTTTTT. As protein: CASSSIATGANTGELFF.

The rearrangement links TRBV4-3 to TRBJ1-5; possible D gene TRBD1, 6 bases. The CDR3 extends over 15 amino acids. From germline, CDR1 is LGHNA and CDR2 YSLEER. The V end lost 4 bases, the J end lost 7 bases, and 17 bases lay between the germline ends. For the CDR3, the DNA is TGCGCCAGCAGCCTAAACCTTGACAGGCAACAGCCCCAGCATTTT. Its protein is CASSLNLDRQQPQHF.

The chain combines TRBV7-8 with TRBJ2-1; D may match TRBD1 or TRBD2 (6 bases each). This CDR3 comprises 13 residues. Trimming stripped 3 bases from V and 7 bases from J, with 10 bases between. Germline V gene data show CDR1 as SGHVS and CDR2 as FQNEAQ. The chain's CDR3 is CASSFWRGNEQFF. The CDR3 DNA reads TGTGCCAGCAGCTTTTGGAGGGGGAATGAGCAGTTCTTC.

This clone was recorded a few times. This sequence joins TRBV7-6 and TRBJ1-1, with D unresolved. Germline V gene sequence: CDR1 SGHVS, CDR2 FNYEAQ. V was cut by 10 bases and J by 5 bases, with 23 bases left in between. The CDR3 totals 15 residues. The CDR3 region is CATHQTPEKGTEAFF. The CDR3 bases are TGTGCCACCCACCAAACCCCCGAGAAAGGGACTGAAGCTTTCTTT.

This clone was counted a few times. The J gene is TRBJ2-3, the V gene TRBV5-1, with TRBD2 identical over 9 bases. V lost 4 bases, J lost 3 bases, and 3 bases stayed unmatched. CDR3 length: 14 amino acids. CDR1 is SGHRS, CDR2 YFSETQ, per germline. CDR3 sequence (DNA): TGCGCCAGCAGCCTAGCGGGATTTACAGATACGCAGTATTTT. Translated: CASSLAGFTDTQYF.

DNA of the CDR3: TGTGCCAGCAGCTTAAACCCAGGGGGAAATGAGCAGTTCTTC. Amino acid sequence: CASSLNPGGNEQFF. The chain joins TRBV13 to TRBJ2-1, with 7 bases matching TRBD1. The CDR3 consists of 14 residues. Germline V CDR1 and CDR2: PRHDT, FYEKMQ (reference sequence). V shed 2 bases, J shed 7 bases, and the junction held 5 bases outside the gene matches.

The chain uses TRBV5-1 and TRBJ1-1, with D hard to call. Trimming stripped 0 bases from V and 1 base from J, with 13 bases between. CDR1 is SGHRS and CDR2 is YFSETQ in the germline V gene. This CDR3 has 16 amino acids. The DNA of the CDR3 is TGCGCCAGCAGCTTGGACGTAGCGAGGCCGAACACTGAAGCTTTCTTT. Its translation: CASSLDVARPNTEAFF.

The chain uses TRBV12-5 and TRBJ2-1; D remains unclear. V was cut by 1 base and J by 13 bases, with 8 bases left in between. CDR3 length: 11 amino acids. Germline V gene sequence: CDR1 LGHNT, CDR2 FRNRAP. CDR3 sequence: CASGLDNLQFF. The CDR3 coding sequence is TGTGCTAGTGGTTTGGATAATTTACAGTTCTTC.

The chain is built from TRBV5-1 and TRBJ2-3; D is uncertain. Between the trimmed V and J ends, which lost 1 base and 5 bases, there was a span of 11 bases. This CDR3 has 14 amino acids. The germline V gene has CDR1 SGHRS and CDR2 YFSETQ. The CDR3 bases are TGCGCCAGCAGCTTGAGGCAGCATATAGATACGCAGTATTTT. Amino acids: CASSLRQHIDTQYF. The entire variable domain, with the rest obtained from reference TRBV5-1 and TRBJ2-3, is as follows: KAGVTQTPRYLIKTRGQQVTLSCSPISGHRSVSWYQQTPGQGLQFLFEYFSETQRNKGNFPGRFSGRQFSNSRSEMNVSTLELGDSALYLCASSLRQHIDTQYFGPGTRLTVL.

V gene TRBV7-2 combines with J gene TRBJ1-2; 7 nucleotides align to TRBD1. The length of the CDR3 is 13 residues. CDR1 SGHTA and CDR2 FQGNSA come from the germline V gene. Trimming cost V 5 bases and J 7 bases; bases outside gene matches: 7. CDR3 sequence reads: CASSADRVGGYTF. In DNA form, the CDR3 reads TGTGCCAGCAGCGCTGACAGGGTCGGTGGCTACACCTTC. Full variable domain (remainder filled in from reference TRBV7-2 and TRBJ1-2): GAGVSQSPSNKVTEKGKDVELRCDPISGHTALYWYRQSLGQGLEFLIYFQGNSAPDKSGLPSDRFSAERTGGSVSTLTIQRTQQEDSAVYLCASSADRVGGYTFGSGTRLTVV.

The chain couples TRBV7-3 to TRBJ2-7; 7 bases agree with TRBD2. V was clipped by 2 bases and J by 2 bases; unmatched bases: 12. The CDR3 covers 17 residues. Germline V CDR1 and CDR2: SGHTA, FQGTGA. CDR3 loop: CASSLLVAGSPTYEQYV. In DNA form, the CDR3 reads TGTGCCAGCAGCTTATTGGTAGCGGGTTCGCCCACCTACGAGCAGTACGTC.

This chain connects TRBV15 to TRBJ2-5; D uncertain. The germline CDR1 and CDR2 sequences are LNHNV and YYDKDF (reference sequence). CDR3 length: 12 amino acids. Trimming stripped 4 bases from V and 5 bases from J, with 8 bases between. In DNA form, the CDR3 reads TGTGCCACCAGCACCATAGGGGAGACCCAGTACTTC. Protein: CATSTIGETQYF.

V usage is TRBV6-1 and J usage is TRBJ2-1, with unresolved D. The V gene lost 6 bases and the J gene lost 5 bases, with 8 bases spanning the gap. This CDR3 has 12 amino acids. Germline CDR1 and CDR2: MNHNS and SASEGT. For the CDR3, the DNA is TGTGCCAGCAGCCCAAGAAACAATGAGCAGTTCTTC. Its protein is CASSPRNNEQFF.

This chain joins TRBV6-6 and TRBJ2-2; TRBD1 matches at 7 bases. V gave up 5 bases and J gave up 2 bases; unmatched junction bases: 8. From germline, CDR1 is MNHNY and CDR2 SVGAGI (reference sequence). This CDR3 comprises 16 residues. This chain's CDR3 is CASSKSGTVNTGELFF. CDR3 coding DNA: TGTGCCAGCAGTAAGTCCGGGACAGTAAACACCGGGGAGCTGTTTTTT.

A few counts support this clone. The CDR3 here is CASSLGLGSGGTSYGYTF. CDR3 coding DNA: TGCGCCAGCAGCTTAGGATTGGGGTCAGGGGGAACGAGCTATGGCTACACCTTC. This chain joins TRBV5-1 and TRBJ1-2; 7 positions match TRBD1. With 2 bases clipped from V and 4 bases from J, the junction kept 17 bases outside the gene matches. Germline-derived CDR1 and CDR2 are SGHRS and YFSETQ. This CDR3 is 18 amino acids long.

The genes are TRBV4-2 and TRBJ1-1; no firm D call. This CDR3 has 14 amino acids. Between the trimmed V and J ends, which lost 1 base and 6 bases, there was a span of 12 bases. Germline CDR1 and CDR2: LGHNA and YNFKEQ. CDR3 protein: CASSQADRRAEAFF. The CDR3 DNA follows: TGTGCCAGCAGCCAAGCTGACCGGAGGGCTGAAGCTTTCTTT.

As DNA, the CDR3 is TGTGCCAGCTCGCGCCGGACAGGGGGCAATCCGGCTATGAACACTGAAGCTTTCTTT. Translating it yields CASSRRTGGNPAMNTEAFF. The V call is TRBV18, the J call TRBJ1-1; 11 bases are shared with TRBD1. The CDR3 runs 19 residues. V was pared by 6 bases and J by 0 bases, with 15 bases of the junction left unmatched. The germline V gene has CDR1 KGHSH and CDR2 LQKENI.